This TCR beta chain was recorded in a study of blood T cell repertoires in COVID-19. In the study overall: Samples of COVID-19 (acute and convalescent) were obtained from the United States, Italy and Spain. T cells, B-cell-depleted T cells, or PBMCs provided the cDNA or gDNA that served as material.

This CDR3 spans 16 amino acids. The germline V gene encodes CDR1 SGHTA and CDR2 FQGNSA. V dropped 3 bases and J dropped 3; count of bases not matched to a gene: 3. Repertoires were generated with immunoSEQ multiplex PCR, while TCRdb's copy carries only in-frame clones and drops some. The sample has about 65,000 clones, approximately 93% seen once. The V gene is TRBV7-2, the J gene TRBJ2-3, with TRBD2 matching 13 bases. Sequencing was performed on peripheral blood. This receptor was obtained from a man in his 70s with active COVID-19. CDR3 protein: CASSLGLAGQTDTQYF. The CDR3 bases are TGTGCCAGCAGCTTGGGACTAGCGGGGCAGACAGATACGCAGTATTTT.